Listed below are T cell receptor beta chains from one sample, sequenced in a study of control samples from healthy donors and cancer patients. Produced via immunoSEQ multiplex PCR; TCRdb's table is partial and in-frame only. The profile shows approximately 150,000 clones, 70% to 90% of them singletons. The sequenced material came from blood. The receptors come from a man in his late teens or twenties in good health. CDR3s include the opening cysteine and the closing phenylalanine or tryptophan.

V gene	CDR3 length	J gene	CDR3 protein
TRBV2	14	TRBJ1-5	CASSDDLGNQPQHF
TRBV28	15	TRBJ2-5	CASSLVGRGVETQYF
TRBV5-1	15	TRBJ1-4	CASSPVEGLSEKLFF
TRBV5-6	13	TRBJ2-7	CASSAGNPYEQYF
TRBV28	16	TRBJ1-2	CASSLPRVSVNYGYTF
TRBV15	15	TRBJ2-1	CATSGDFAENNEQFF
TRBV4-3	15	TRBJ1-5	CASSQRVGGGQPQHF
TRBV27	15	TRBJ2-5	CASRANTEYQETQYF
TRBV30	15	TRBJ2-3	CAWRISGGASDTQYF
TRBV5-1	15	TRBJ2-7	CASSLGVGSEYEQYF